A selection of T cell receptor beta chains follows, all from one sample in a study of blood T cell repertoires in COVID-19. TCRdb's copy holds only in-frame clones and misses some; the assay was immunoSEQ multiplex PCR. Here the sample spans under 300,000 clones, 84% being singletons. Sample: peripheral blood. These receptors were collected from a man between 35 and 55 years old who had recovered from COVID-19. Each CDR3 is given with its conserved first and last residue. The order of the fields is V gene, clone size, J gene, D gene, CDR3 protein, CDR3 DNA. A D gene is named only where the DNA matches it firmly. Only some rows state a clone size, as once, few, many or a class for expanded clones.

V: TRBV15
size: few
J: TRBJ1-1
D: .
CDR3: CATSSRTPGTEAFF
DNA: TGTGCCACCAGCAGCCGGACACCTGGGACTGAAGCTTTCTTT

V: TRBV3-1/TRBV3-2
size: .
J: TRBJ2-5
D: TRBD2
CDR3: CASSLTGLAGSGTQYF
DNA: TGTGCCAGCAGCCTAACCGGACTAGCGGGCTCCGGGACCCAGTACTTC

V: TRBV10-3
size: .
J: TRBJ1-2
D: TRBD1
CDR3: CAISESRTGGGYTF
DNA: TGTGCCATCAGTGAGTCCCGGACAGGGGGAGGCTACACCTTC

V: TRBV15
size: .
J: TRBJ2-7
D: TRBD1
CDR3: CATSRVRQGSYEQYF
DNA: TGTGCCACCAGCCGCGTCCGACAGGGAAGCTACGAGCAGTACTTC

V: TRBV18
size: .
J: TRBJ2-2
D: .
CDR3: CASSPLRDPGTGELFF
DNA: TGTGCCAGCTCACCGTTGCGGGATCCCGGGACCGGGGAGCTGTTTTTT

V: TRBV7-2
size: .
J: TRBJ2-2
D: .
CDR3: CASSLVNAGELFF
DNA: TGTGCCAGCAGCTTAGTGAACGCGGGGGAGCTGTTTTTT

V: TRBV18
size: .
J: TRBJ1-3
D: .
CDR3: CASSPGGIAGNTIYF
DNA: TGTGCCAGCTCACCGGGCGGGATCGCTGGAAACACCATATATTTT

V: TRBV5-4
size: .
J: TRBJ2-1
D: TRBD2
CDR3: CASSSKDLLAVGEQFF
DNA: TGTGCCAGCAGCTCCAAAGATTTACTAGCGGTCGGGGAGCAGTTCTTC

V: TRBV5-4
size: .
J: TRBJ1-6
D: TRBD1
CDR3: CASSGGTEGYSPLHF
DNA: TGTGCCAGCAGCGGAGGGACAGAAGGATATTCACCCCTCCACTTT

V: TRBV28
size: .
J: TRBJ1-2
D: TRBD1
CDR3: CASRGTGSGYGYTF
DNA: TGTGCCAGCAGAGGGACAGGGTCTGGCTATGGCTACACCTTC

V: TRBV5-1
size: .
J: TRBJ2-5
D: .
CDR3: CASSLVPGDPGTQYF
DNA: TGCGCCAGCAGCTTGGTCCCAGGGGACCCAGGGACCCAGTACTTC

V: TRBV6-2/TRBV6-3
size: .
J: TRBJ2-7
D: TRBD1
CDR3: CAISPRQGGTYEQYF
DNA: TGTGCCATAAGCCCCCGACAGGGGGGCACCTACGAGCAGTACTTC

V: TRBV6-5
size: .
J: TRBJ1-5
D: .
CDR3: CATEPGFSNQPQHF
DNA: TGTGCCACCGAACCAGGGTTTAGCAATCAGCCCCAGCATTTT

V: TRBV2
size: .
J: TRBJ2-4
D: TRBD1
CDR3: CASTGGLGNIQYF
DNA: TGTGCCAGCACAGGGGGCCTGGGGAACATTCAGTACTTC

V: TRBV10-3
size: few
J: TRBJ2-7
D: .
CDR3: CAISDPLRGQKRYEQYF
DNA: TGTGCCATCAGTGACCCTCTAAGGGGACAAAAACGTTACGAGCAGTACTTC

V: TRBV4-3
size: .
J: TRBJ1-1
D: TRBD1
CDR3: CASSQVIVRGQWDTEAFF
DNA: TGCGCCAGCAGCCAAGTCATCGTCAGGGGGCAGTGGGACACTGAAGCTTTCTTT

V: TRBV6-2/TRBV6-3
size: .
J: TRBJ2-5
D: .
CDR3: CASSDPGLTYQETQYF
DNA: TGTGCCAGCAGTGACCCGGGACTCACGTACCAAGAGACCCAGTACTTC

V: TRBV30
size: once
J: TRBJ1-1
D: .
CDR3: CAWSDNINTEAFF
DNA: TGTGCCTGGAGTGACAACATCAACACTGAAGCTTTCTTT

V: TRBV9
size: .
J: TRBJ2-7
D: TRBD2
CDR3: CASSVDRGVFSYEQYF
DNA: TGTGCCAGCAGCGTAGATCGGGGGGTGTTCTCCTACGAGCAGTACTTC

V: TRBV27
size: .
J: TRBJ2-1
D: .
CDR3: CASSSLPQASANEQFF
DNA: TGTGCCAGCAGTTCCTTGCCCCAGGCTAGCGCAAATGAGCAGTTCTTC

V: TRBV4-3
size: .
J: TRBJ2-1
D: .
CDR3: CASSSGGRAATHPYNEQFF
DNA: TGCGCCAGCAGCTCTGGGGGCAGGGCCGCAACTCATCCCTACAATGAGCAGTTCTTC

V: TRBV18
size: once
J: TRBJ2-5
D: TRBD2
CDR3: CASSPPTAGGGTQYF
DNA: TGTGCCAGCTCACCACCGACCGCGGGAGGGGGGACCCAGTACTTC

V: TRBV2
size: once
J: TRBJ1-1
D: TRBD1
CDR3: CASTGDRFNTEAFF
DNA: TGTGCCAGCACGGGGGACAGGTTCAACACTGAAGCTTTCTTT

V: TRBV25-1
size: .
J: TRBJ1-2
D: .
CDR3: CASSPGAGGYTF
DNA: TGTGCCAGCAGTCCAGGGGCGGGTGGCTACACCTTC

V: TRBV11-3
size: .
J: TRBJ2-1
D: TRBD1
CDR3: CASSPTGDEQFF
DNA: TGTGCCAGCAGCCCCACAGGGGATGAGCAGTTCTTC

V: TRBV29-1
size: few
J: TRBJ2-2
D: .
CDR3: CSVEGGRTGELFF
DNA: TGCAGCGTTGAAGGAGGGAGAACCGGGGAGCTGTTTTTT

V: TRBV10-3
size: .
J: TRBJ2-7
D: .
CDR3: CAISEANYEQYF
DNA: TGTGCCATCAGTGAGGCGAACTACGAGCAGTACTTC

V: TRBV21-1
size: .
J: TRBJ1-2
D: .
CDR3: CASGKPTGVGYTF
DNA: TGTGCCAGCGGCAAACCGACAGGGGTCGGCTACACCTTC

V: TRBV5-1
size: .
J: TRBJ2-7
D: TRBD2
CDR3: CASSSSGSGNEQYF
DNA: TGCGCCAGCAGCTCTAGCGGGAGTGGCAACGAGCAGTACTTC

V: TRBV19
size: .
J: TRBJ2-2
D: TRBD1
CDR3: CASSRDRDGSGELFF
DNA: TGTGCCAGTAGTAGGGACAGGGACGGGTCCGGGGAGCTGTTTTTT

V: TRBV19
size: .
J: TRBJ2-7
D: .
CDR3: CASSIAYPPYEQYF
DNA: TGTGCCAGTAGTATAGCCTACCCCCCCTACGAGCAGTACTTC

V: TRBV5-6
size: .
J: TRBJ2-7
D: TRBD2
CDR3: CASSLIAGSYEQYF
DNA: TGTGCCAGCAGCTTGATAGCGGGGTCCTACGAGCAGTACTTC

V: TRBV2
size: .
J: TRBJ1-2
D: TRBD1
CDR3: CASRGTGASGYTF
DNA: TGTGCCAGCAGGGGGACAGGGGCTTCGGGCTACACCTTC

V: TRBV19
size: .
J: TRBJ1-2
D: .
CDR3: CASSRPGNNYGYTF
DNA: TGTGCCAGTAGTAGGCCGGGGAATAACTATGGCTACACCTTC

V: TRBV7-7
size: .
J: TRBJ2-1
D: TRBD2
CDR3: CASSSGGGSYNEQFF
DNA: TGTGCTAGCAGCTCGGGAGGGGGCTCCTACAATGAGCAGTTCTTC

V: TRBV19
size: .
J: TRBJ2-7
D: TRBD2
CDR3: CASSEREGTYEQYF
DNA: TGTGCCAGTAGTGAGCGGGAGGGTACCTACGAGCAGTACTTC

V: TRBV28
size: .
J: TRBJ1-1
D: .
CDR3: CASSSQATEAFF
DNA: TGTGCCAGCAGTTCACAGGCGACAGAAGCTTTCTTT

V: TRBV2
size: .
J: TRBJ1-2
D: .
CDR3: CASSYGVEMGGYTF
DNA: TGTGCCAGCTCATACGGGGTCGAGATGGGCGGCTACACCTTC

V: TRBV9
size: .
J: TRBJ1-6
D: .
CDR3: CASNREGDNSPLHF
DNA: TGTGCCAGCAACCGGGAGGGGGACAATTCACCCCTCCACTTT

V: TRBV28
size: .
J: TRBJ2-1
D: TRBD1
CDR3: CASRDRASSYNEQFF
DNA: TGTGCCAGCAGGGACAGGGCGAGCTCCTACAATGAGCAGTTCTTC

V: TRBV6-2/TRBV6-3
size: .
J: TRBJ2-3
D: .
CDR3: CASSYSPEADTQYF
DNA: TGTGCCAGCAGTTACTCTCCCGAGGCAGATACGCAGTATTTT

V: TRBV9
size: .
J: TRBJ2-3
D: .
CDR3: CASSARQEVDTQYF
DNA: TGTGCCAGCAGCGCCCGACAGGAGGTAGATACGCAGTATTTT

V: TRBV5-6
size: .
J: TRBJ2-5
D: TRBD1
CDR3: CASSLVETGVETQYF
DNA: TGTGCCAGCAGCTTGGTGGAGACAGGGGTAGAGACCCAGTACTTC

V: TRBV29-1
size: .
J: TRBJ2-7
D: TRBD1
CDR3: CSVDAGGSYEQYF
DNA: TGCAGCGTTGACGCAGGGGGCTCCTACGAGCAGTACTTC

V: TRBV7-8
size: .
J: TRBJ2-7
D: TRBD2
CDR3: CASSSLAGTYEQYF
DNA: TGTGCCAGCAGTTCACTAGCGGGGACCTACGAGCAGTACTTC

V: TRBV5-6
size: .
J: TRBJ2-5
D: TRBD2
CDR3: CASSKVLAGDSQETQYF
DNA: TGTGCCAGCAGCAAAGTCCTAGCGGGGGACTCCCAAGAGACCCAGTACTTC

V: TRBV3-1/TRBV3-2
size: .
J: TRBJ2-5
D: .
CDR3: CASYKTGQETQYF
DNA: TGTGCCAGTTATAAAACAGGGCAAGAGACCCAGTACTTC

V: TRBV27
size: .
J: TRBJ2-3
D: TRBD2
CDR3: CASSSHLAGGPDTQYF
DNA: TGTGCCAGCAGTTCCCACCTAGCGGGGGGACCAGATACGCAGTATTTT

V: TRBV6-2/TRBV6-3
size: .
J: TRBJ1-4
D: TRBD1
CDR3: CASSRDSNEKLFF
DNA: TGTGCCAGCAGTCGGGACAGCAATGAAAAACTGTTTTTT

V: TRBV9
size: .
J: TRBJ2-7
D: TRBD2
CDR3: CASSPRLAAYEQYF
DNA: TGTGCCAGCAGCCCCCGACTAGCCGCCTACGAGCAGTACTTC

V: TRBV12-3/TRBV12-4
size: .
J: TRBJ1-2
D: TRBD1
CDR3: CANPTGMRGGYTF
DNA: TGTGCCAACCCGACAGGGATGCGGGGTGGCTACACCTTC

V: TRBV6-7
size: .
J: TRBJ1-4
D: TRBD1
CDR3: CASSFVGQPVEVNEKLFF
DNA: TGTGCCAGCAGTTTCGTGGGACAGCCGGTTGAAGTTAATGAAAAACTGTTTTTT